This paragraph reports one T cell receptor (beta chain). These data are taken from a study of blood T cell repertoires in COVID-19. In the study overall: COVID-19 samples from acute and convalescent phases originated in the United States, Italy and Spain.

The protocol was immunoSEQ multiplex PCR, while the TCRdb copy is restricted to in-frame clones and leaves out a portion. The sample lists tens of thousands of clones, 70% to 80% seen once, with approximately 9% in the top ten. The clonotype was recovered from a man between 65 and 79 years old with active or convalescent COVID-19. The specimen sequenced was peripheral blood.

CDR3 residues: CASRLTSGGAGELFF. As DNA, the CDR3 is TGTGCCAGCAGATTAACTAGCGGGGGGGCCGGGGAGCTGTTTTTT. The rearrangement links TRBV3-1 (or the pseudogene TRBV3-2) to TRBJ2-2; 13 bases match TRBD2. Germline V gives CDR1 LGHDT, CDR2 YNNKEL (reference sequence). This CDR3 has 15 amino acids. With V trimmed by 6 bases and J by 6 bases, 4 bases remained unmatched.